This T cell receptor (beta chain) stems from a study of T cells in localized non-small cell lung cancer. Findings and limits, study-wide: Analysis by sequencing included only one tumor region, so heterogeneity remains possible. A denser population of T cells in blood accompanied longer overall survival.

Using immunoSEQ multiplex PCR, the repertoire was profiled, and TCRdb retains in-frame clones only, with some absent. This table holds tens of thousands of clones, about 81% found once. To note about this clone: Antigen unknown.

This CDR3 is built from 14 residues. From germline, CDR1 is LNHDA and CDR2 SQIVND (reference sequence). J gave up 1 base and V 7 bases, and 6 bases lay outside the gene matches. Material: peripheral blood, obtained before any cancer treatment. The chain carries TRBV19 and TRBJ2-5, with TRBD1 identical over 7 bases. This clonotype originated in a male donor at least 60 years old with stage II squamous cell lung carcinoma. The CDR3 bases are TGTGCCAGTACCCCGACAGGGACCCAAGAGACCCAGTACTTC. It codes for CASTPTGTQETQYF.